This T cell receptor beta chain was sequenced in a study of T-cell reconstitution after alpha-beta-depleted transplantation in children. General observations from the study: Alpha-beta T cells present about two months after transplant were reported to originate from several hundred expanded graft clones. Counts and diversity of T cells one year after transplant came mostly from newly produced T cells.

As to this clonotype: No antigen is known for it.

CDR1 and CDR2 from the germline V gene are KGHDR and SFDVKD. The CDR3 extends over 15 amino acids. Trimming cost V 4 bases and J 11 bases, with 22 bases left between them. Using unique molecular identifiers, the investigators prepared the TCRbeta library. From the PCR reads, TCRdb called clonotypes with MiXCR, one entry per CDR3 protein. The repertoire consists of roughly 500,000 distinct CDR3 sequences, with 10% occurring once and the leading ten covering around 2.2%. The sample was PBMCs, taken before TCRalphabeta/CD19-depleted stem cell transplant. The TCR sequence derives from a child aged 2 to 10 with inherited bone marrow failure, due to receive a stem cell transplant. V is TRBV24-1 and J is TRBJ1-2, with a weak D call TRBD1 (5 bases). CDR3 coding DNA: TGTGCCACCAGTGAACTACAGGCGGGGGATATGGCTTACACCTTC. Amino acid sequence: CATSELQAGDMAYTF.